One T cell receptor (beta chain) is described in this entry. Its antigen has not been determined. No quality values exist for individual bases; no much larger clone is one base distant. The source of the sample is a study of T cells after yellow fever vaccination (dated by TCRdb to the late 2010s). Study-wide context: Libraries from fractions with low cell numbers were prepared with the SMART-Seq v4 Ultra Low Input RNA kit. To follow T-cell clones before and after primary and booster YFV17D yellow fever vaccination, bulk TCR alpha and beta repertoires were sequenced over time. Two healthy male donors made up the cohort, one aged 18 to 30 years and the other aged 30 to 40 years. Blood was drawn at multiple timepoints before and after primary and secondary immunization, with bulk PBMC replicates and cell subsets isolated. The paper as a whole reports these results and caveats: A small share of clonotypes occurred in both CD4 and CD8 compartments, likely arising from convergent recombination. Because only two donors were included in the study, the extent to which the findings can be generalized is limited. The secondary T-cell response was weaker than the primary response but faster, peaking on day 5 instead of day 15. After the booster, most of the clones that had expanded following primary vaccination were detected again (96% of CD4 and around 87% of CD8), which suggests that memory was broadly maintained. Because abundant contaminating clonotypes from the bulk population could be contained in FACS-sorted repertoires, computational filtering was required.

This sample was sequenced with an Illumina NovaSeq 6000. Synthesis of TCR cDNA relied on 5'RACE template switching, a step that introduced a universal primer site along with unique molecular identifiers. cDNA synthesis was primed from both the TCR alpha and TCR beta constant segments. Two PCR steps were used to amplify libraries, with sample barcodes and sequencing adapters being added in the second step. Sequencing of libraries was done on Illumina HiSeq 2500 (2x100 bp) or NovaSeq (2x150 bp). Under the source paper's analysis protocol: Demultiplexing of reads and collapsing into UMI consensus sequences were performed with MIGEC, and V(D)J alignment was carried out with MiXCR. Using edgeR on replicate PBMC samples, clonotypes were called vaccine-responding if FDR was below 0.01 and the log2 fold change was above 5 up to day 15. Bulk clonotypes were assigned CD4 or CD8 identity according to which sequenced CD4 or CD8 repertoire held them at higher abundance. TCRdb reran the public reads through fastp at Q25 and MiXCR, keeping productive beta chains. Duplicate CDR3 protein sequences are folded into a single record with the most common DNA and genes. The V and J calls were not made by the authors but by TCRdb's processing. Recorded for this sample are approximately 260,000 distinct CDR3 sequences; around 4.9% of them occurred a single time. Approximately 3.5% of the sample is held by the ten biggest clonotypes.

What the treatment or condition label conveys for this sample: live attenuated yellow fever vaccine strain. PBMCs were isolated from peripheral blood using a standard Ficoll-Paque protocol. CD4 and CD8 T-cell fractions were isolated with Dynabeads CD4 and CD8 positive selection kits. RNA was extracted with TriZol from bulk PBMCs, CD4 and CD8 fractions, and dextramer-positive and dextramer-negative fractions. This sequence was found in a man in his late teens or twenties who received the YFV17D yellow fever vaccine. Sample: CD4+ T cells sorted from PBMCs, taken on the day of the yellow fever booster vaccination.

CDR3 sequence: CAIRELSSYNEQFF. The nucleotide sequence is TGTGCCATCAGAGAATTGAGCTCCTACAATGAGCAGTTCTTC. The chain joins TRBV10-3 to TRBJ2-1; the D gene cannot be resolved reliably. CDR1 and CDR2 are drawn from the germline V gene: ENHRY, SYGVKD. The CDR3 holds 14 amino acids from the cysteine to the phenylalanine. Only the CDR3 region is kept as DNA, spanning 42 bases read in frame from base 1. Deletion took 6 bases off V and 0 bases off J, with a span of 9 bases between the germline ends.